Shown below are 3 T cell receptor beta chains from a single sample sequenced in a study of response to subunit inactivated influenza vaccine. TCRdb re-called the RT-PCR reads with MiXCR, one entry per CDR3 protein. Seen here are some 540,000 distinct CDR3 sequences, around a quarter observed once, and the top ten hold under 3.5%. These data were also reused for a study on T cells expressing NK-cell markers. From that study: Template switching by 5'RACE with UMIs generated the TCR beta cDNA.

Sequencing used CD4+ T cells sorted from PBMCs, obtained 11 to 12 days after vaccination. The receptors come from a man aged 45-65 years who received an inactivated influenza vaccine.

The rearrangement links TRBV24-1 to TRBJ2-3, with 11 positions matching TRBD1. Germline V gives CDR1 KGHDR, CDR2 SFDVKD. The CDR3 runs 16 residues. V shed 5 bases, J shed 4 bases, and the junction held 7 bases outside the gene matches. The CDR3 coding sequence is TGTGCCACCAGTGGACGGGGACAGGGGGGCCCAGATACGCAGTATTTT. It translates to CATSGRGQGGPDTQYF.

A few counts support this clonotype. The chain is built from TRBV15 and TRBJ1-6; D possibly corresponds to TRBD1 (5 bases). With 1 base removed from V and 6 bases from J, the gap between germline ends came to 16 bases. The CDR3 sequence is 17 residues long. Per germline, CDR1 LNHNV and CDR2 YYDKDF (reference sequence). CDR3 nucleotide sequence: TGTGCCACCAGCAGAGCGGGTAGGGGCGGCCCTAATTCACCCCTCCACTTT. Its protein is CATSRAGRGGPNSPLHF.

The V call is TRBV7-2, the J call TRBJ2-3; D might be TRBD2 (6 bases). CDR1 and CDR2 from the germline V gene are SGHTA and FQGNSA. The CDR3 is 15 residues long. V was shortened by 7 bases and J by 1 base, with 15 bases between the two germline ends. Written as DNA, the CDR3 is TGTGCCAGCACCCTAGCGTTGGGCCGCACAGATACGCAGTATTTT. It specifies CASTLALGRTDTQYF.